Below are 21 T cell receptor beta chains sequenced from a single sample in a study of PD-L1 blockade in urothelial cancer. Documented time point: peripheral blood 6 weeks after treatment start. Using immunoSEQ multiplex PCR, the repertoire was profiled, and TCRdb retains in-frame clones only, with some absent. This table holds 20,000 to 25,000 clones, about 90% found once. The source material was PBMCs, sampled around atezolizumab (anti-PD-L1) treatment. The receptors were gathered from a woman aged 55-70 years with urothelial cancer.

The CDR3 loop reads CASSQFASGSYEQYF. DNA for the CDR3: TGTGCCAGCAGCCAATTCGCTAGCGGGAGCTACGAGCAGTACTTC. J is TRBJ2-7 and V is TRBV16; 10 positions agree with TRBD2. The germline CDR1 and CDR2 sequences are KGHSY and FQNENV. The CDR3 length is 15 residues. The J segment lost 3 bases and the V segment lost 1 base, leaving 3 bases of the junction unmatched.

The chain is built from TRBV4-2 and TRBJ1-2; 10 bases map to TRBD1. J was trimmed by 5 bases and V by 4 bases; bases with no gene match: 10. Germline values: CDR1 LGHNA, CDR2 YNFKEQ. The CDR3 length is 16 residues. The CDR3 region is CASSPGGTGVGYGYTF. CDR3 sequence (DNA): TGTGCCAGCAGCCCAGGGGGGACAGGGGTCGGGTATGGCTACACCTTC.

This chain's CDR3 is CASSGLLAPPRDEQFF. CDR3 nucleotide sequence: TGTGCCAGCAGCGGACTCCTAGCGCCTCCCAGGGATGAGCAGTTCTTC. The chain employs TRBV2 and TRBJ2-1; maybe TRBD2 (6 bases). Germline V gene lookup returns CDR1 SNHLY and CDR2 FYNNEI. The CDR3 extends over 16 amino acids. V gave up 6 bases and J gave up 8 bases, with 23 bases separating them.

This chain connects TRBV7-3 to TRBJ1-2, with D possibly TRBD1 on 5 matching bases. The CDR3 has 13 amino acids. Trimming stripped 2 bases from V and 8 bases from J, with 12 bases between. Germline V gene sequence: CDR1 SGHTA, CDR2 FQGTGA. CDR3 region: CASSLQPGQGYTF. The CDR3 DNA sequence: TGTGCCAGCAGCTTACAACCAGGGCAAGGCTACACCTTC.

The chain links TRBV7-8 to TRBJ1-2; D may be TRBD1 (5 bases). Trimming removed 5 bases at V and 6 bases at J, with 13 bases between. The germline V gene has CDR1 SGHVS and CDR2 FQNEAQ. The CDR3 covers 13 residues. The CDR3 DNA reads TGTGCCAGCAGCCCGGAGGGACTTGATGGCTACACCTTC. Encoded protein: CASSPEGLDGYTF.

The J gene is TRBJ2-5, the V gene TRBV19; D is unresolved. Trimming stripped 0 bases from V and 2 bases from J, with 7 bases between. CDR1 and CDR2 (germline): LNHDA, SQIVND (reference sequence). This CDR3 has 14 amino acids. This CDR3 reads CASSIDRRQETQYF. The CDR3 region has the DNA TGTGCCAGTAGTATAGATAGAAGACAAGAGACCCAGTACTTC.

The chain couples TRBV5-5 to TRBJ2-7, with a weak D call TRBD1 (5 bases). The ends were cut back, 2 bases at V and 3 bases at J, with 12 bases in the middle. The CDR3 is made up of 14 amino acids. CDR1 and CDR2 (germline): SGHKS, YYEKEE (reference sequence). The CDR3 reads CASSFYDSSYEQYF. As DNA, the CDR3 is TGTGCCAGCAGCTTCTATGACAGCAGCTACGAGCAGTACTTC.

V is TRBV7-2 and J is TRBJ2-5; maybe TRBD2 (7 bases). The CDR3 contains 16 residues. Deletions cut 6 bases from V and 4 bases from J, with 21 bases between. The germline gives CDR1 SGHTA, CDR2 FQGNSA. The CDR3 sequence: CASRLGGGGRGETQYF. The CDR3 coding sequence is TGTGCCAGCAGACTGGGGGGAGGGGGAAGGGGAGAGACCCAGTACTTC. The variable domain in full, completed from reference TRBV7-2 and TRBJ2-5, reads GAGVSQSPSNKVTEKGKDVELRCDPISGHTALYWYRQSLGQGLEFLIYFQGNSAPDKSGLPSDRFSAERTGGSVSTLTIQRTQQEDSAVYLCASRLGGGGRGETQYFGPGTRLLVL.

The chain carries TRBV29-1 and TRBJ2-7; 7 bases are a match to TRBD2. Germline V gene data show CDR1 as SQVTM and CDR2 as ANQGSEA. The CDR3 is 14 amino acids. V was pared by 6 bases and J by 7 bases, with 15 bases of the junction left unmatched. DNA for the CDR3: TGCAGCGTCCTGGGGCTAGCGGCAGCACCTGAGCAGTACTTC. The encoded protein is CSVLGLAAAPEQYF.

This clone was detected a few times. The chain couples TRBV5-8 to TRBJ1-5; D is perhaps TRBD1 (5 bases). Germline CDR1 is SGHTS and CDR2 is YDEGEE. This CDR3 is built from 14 residues. Trimming left V 2 bases short and J 1 base short, with 7 bases between. The DNA for the CDR3 is TGTGCCAGCAGCTTACAGGAGAGCAATCAGCCCCAGCATTTT. Its translation: CASSLQESNQPQHF.

This sequence joins TRBV18 and TRBJ2-1, with 10 bases fitting TRBD1. The junction had 3 bases not matched to a gene; V was cut back by 0 bases and J by 4 bases. This CDR3 is 16 amino acids long. CDR1 and CDR2 from the germline V gene are KGHSH and LQKENI. CDR3 region: CASSPPGQGKYNEQFF. As DNA, the CDR3 is TGTGCCAGCTCACCACCGGGACAGGGGAAGTACAATGAGCAGTTCTTC. Full variable domain (outside the CDR3, taken from reference TRBV18 and TRBJ2-1): NAGVMQNPRHLVRRRGQEARLRCSPMKGHSHVYWYRQLPEEGLKFMVYLQKENIIDESGMPKERFSAEFPKEGPSILRIQQVVRGDSAAYFCASSPPGQGKYNEQFFGPGTRLTVL.

This clone was recorded only once. This chain uses TRBV10-2 with TRBJ2-5, with a weak D call TRBD2 (6 bases). The CDR3 loop spans 18 amino acids. CDR1 WSHSY and CDR2 SAAADI come from the germline V gene. The V end lost 5 bases, the J end lost 1 base, and 23 bases lay between the germline ends. The CDR3 sequence: CASSRDGGATATQETQYF. In DNA, the CDR3 is TGCGCCAGCAGTAGGGACGGGGGAGCCACCGCGACCCAAGAGACCCAGTACTTC.

This clone appeared a single time. The rearrangement links TRBV6-4 to TRBJ1-5, with D possibly matching TRBD1 (5 bases). V was shortened by 7 bases and J by 4 bases, with 17 bases between the two germline ends. Germline assignment: CDR1 MRHNA and CDR2 SNTAGT. The CDR3 has 15 amino acids. DNA for the CDR3: TGTGCCAGCACCCTCTTGTCAGGGAAGAATCAGCCCCAGCATTTT. Its translation: CASTLLSGKNQPQHF.

The V gene is TRBV11-2, the J gene TRBJ2-1, with TRBD1 matching over 9 bases. Germline V lookup: CDR1 SGHAT, CDR2 FQNNGV. The CDR3 spans 16 residues. J lost 6 bases, V lost 1 base, and 7 bases had no gene match. The CDR3 DNA reads TGTGCCAGCAGCTTAGGGCCAGGGACAGGGCGCAATGAGCAGTTCTTC. It specifies CASSLGPGTGRNEQFF. Drawing the rest from reference TRBV11-2 and TRBJ2-1, the complete variable domain is EAGVAQSPRYKIIEKRQSVAFWCNPISGHATLYWYQQILGQGPKLLIQFQNNGVVDDSQLPKDRFSAERLKGVDSTLKIQPAKLEDSAVYLCASSLGPGTGRNEQFFGPGTRLTVL.

J is TRBJ2-7 and V is TRBV6-5, with 7 bases matching TRBD1. The CDR3 has 16 amino acids. Germline values: CDR1 MNHEY, CDR2 SVGAGI. V shed 0 bases and J 3 bases; nucleotides not matched to a gene: 8. Here the CDR3 DNA reads TGTGCCAGCAGTTACTCATCGACAGGGCCCCTCTACGAGCAGTACTTC. It codes for CASSYSSTGPLYEQYF.

The rearrangement joins TRBV11-2 to TRBJ1-3, with D maybe TRBD1 (6 bases). The CDR3 sequence is 15 residues long. The germline gives CDR1 SGHAT, CDR2 FQNNGV. V lost 5 bases and J lost 2, with 13 bases in between. CDR3 sequence reads: CASSLNGGPGNTIYF. The CDR3, as DNA: TGTGCCAGCAGCCTCAACGGGGGGCCTGGAAACACCATATATTTT.

The DNA of the CDR3 is TGTGCCAGCAGACCGGACAGGTCGGGAGAGACCCAGTACTTC. It specifies CASRPDRSGETQYF. This chain connects TRBV7-9 to TRBJ2-5; 7 bases fit TRBD1. Germline V gene sequence: CDR1 SEHNR, CDR2 FQNEAQ (reference sequence). This CDR3 contains 14 residues. V gave up 6 bases and J gave up 4 bases; unmatched junction bases: 8.

The chain uses TRBV5-1 and TRBJ2-1; TRBD2 is a possible D gene (5 bases). The CDR3 extends over 14 amino acids. CDR1 and CDR2 from the germline V gene are SGHRS and YFSETQ. The ends were cut back, 4 bases at V and 7 bases at J, with 15 bases in the middle. The CDR3 reads CASSAEVALNEQFF. The CDR3 DNA reads TGCGCCAGCAGCGCCGAGGTAGCGTTAAATGAGCAGTTCTTC.

This rearrangement joins TRBV27 to TRBJ2-5; 7 bases align to TRBD1. Germline V lookup: CDR1 MNHEY, CDR2 SMNVEV (reference sequence). The CDR3 is 13 residues long. The V and J ends lost 5 bases and 5 bases, in that order; junction bases with no gene match: 5. CDR3 DNA sequence: TGTGCCAGCAGTGAACAGGGGCGGGAGACCCAGTACTTC. Translating it yields CASSEQGRETQYF.

This clone was seen just once. The chain joins TRBV4-3 to TRBJ2-7; 11 nucleotides line up with TRBD2. The V and J ends lost 6 bases and 4 bases, in that order; junction bases with no gene match: 8. Germline V gene sequence: CDR1 LGHNA, CDR2 YSLEER. The CDR3 has 15 residues. The CDR3 DNA reads TGCGCCAGCAGTCCAGGGACTAGCGGTCCTTACGAGCAGTACTTC. Translation: CASSPGTSGPYEQYF.

This clone was picked up a small number of times. This rearrangement joins TRBV10-3 to TRBJ1-6; 7 bases match TRBD1. Per the germline V gene, CDR1 is ENHRY and CDR2 is SYGVKD. V lost 2 bases and J lost 12; bases outside the gene matches: 19. CDR3 length: 18 residues. This chain's CDR3 is CAISEKGTGTANLGPLHF. CDR3 DNA sequence: TGTGCCATCAGTGAGAAAGGGACCGGGACAGCTAATCTTGGACCCCTCCACTTT.